These 18 T cell receptor beta chains were all obtained from the same sample, sequenced in a study of early T cells in non-severe SARS-CoV-2 infection. MiXCR, run by TCRdb on the 5' RACE reads, gives a single entry per CDR3 protein. The table shows some 57,000 distinct CDR3 sequences, with 10% to 12% occurring only once. Sequencing was done on a sample of whole blood. The receptors stem from an adult who was a healthcare worker with PCR-confirmed SARS-CoV-2 infection or an uninfected control (not recorded which).

This clonotype was seen at least ten times. This chain connects TRBV3-1 to TRBJ2-7; tentative D call: TRBD1 (6 bases). V lost 5 bases, J lost 12 bases, and 14 bases lay in between. The germline gives CDR1 LGHDT, CDR2 YNNKEL (reference sequence). The CDR3 contains 11 residues. The CDR3 nucleotides are TGTGCCAGCAGCTCCCTAGACAGGCTGTACTTC. Its protein is CASSSLDRLYF.

This clonotype was seen many times. The chain uses TRBV5-6 and TRBJ2-3; 7 positions match TRBD1. V was clipped by 4 bases and J by 2 bases; unmatched bases: 10. Germline V gene sequence: CDR1 SGHDT, CDR2 YYEEEE. This CDR3 contains 16 residues. The DNA for the CDR3 is TGTGCCAGCAGCAAGGTTCGACAGGGCTTCACAGATACGCAGTATTTT. This sequence encodes CASSKVRQGFTDTQYF.

The chain is built from TRBV6-1 and TRBJ2-5; D is uncertain. V dropped 4 bases and J dropped 0 bases, with 9 bases sitting between them. CDR1 and CDR2 (germline): MNHNS, SASEGT. The CDR3 spans 14 residues. For the CDR3, the DNA is TGTGCCAGCAGTGCGAAGGGTAACCAAGAGACCCAGTACTTC. Its protein product is CASSAKGNQETQYF.

The sample holds many counts of this clonotype. The J gene is TRBJ2-6, the V gene TRBV9, with TRBD1 matching 12 bases. Germline CDR1 SGDLS, CDR2 YYNGEE. The CDR3 covers 18 residues. J gave up 3 bases and V 3 bases, and 7 bases lay outside the gene matches. Written as DNA, the CDR3 is TGTGCCAGCAGCGACGGGACAGGGGGCGGTTTTGGGGCCAACGTCCTGACTTTC. This sequence encodes CASSDGTGGGFGANVLTF. Drawing the rest from reference TRBV9 and TRBJ2-6, the complete variable domain is DSGVTQTPKHLITATGQRVTLRCSPRSGDLSVYWYQQSLDQGLQFLIQYYNGEERAKGNILERFSAQQFPDLHSELNLSSLELGDSALYFCASSDGTGGGFGANVLTFGAGSRLTVL.

In its sample, this clonotype was seen a few times. The V and J genes are TRBV20-1 and TRBJ2-3, with 7 bases fitting TRBD1. With V trimmed by 3 bases and J by 0 bases, 3 bases remained unmatched. CDR1 and CDR2 (germline): DFQATT, SNEGSKA (reference sequence). CDR3 length equals 14 residues. In DNA, the CDR3 is TGCAGTGCTAGGGGGACAGAGAGCACAGATACGCAGTATTTT. As protein: CSARGTESTDTQYF.

This chain links TRBV6-1 with TRBJ2-7; a possible D gene is TRBD1 (6 bases). Germline loops: CDR1 MNHNS, CDR2 SASEGT. The CDR3 is 16 residues long. V was trimmed by 3 bases and J by 3 bases, leaving 18 bases between them. The CDR3 reads CASSEGHRAGFYEQYF. Here the CDR3 DNA reads TGTGCCAGCAGTGAGGGGCACAGGGCTGGTTTCTACGAGCAGTACTTC.

The V call is TRBV27, the J call TRBJ1-5, with D uncertain. The CDR3 consists of 13 residues. The germline gives CDR1 MNHEY, CDR2 SMNVEV (reference sequence). V lost 2 bases to trimming and J lost 6 bases, with 8 bases between them. The CDR3 bases are TGTGCCAGCAGTTTAAATCGAGGTCAGCCCCAGCATTTT. As protein: CASSLNRGQPQHF.

The chain employs TRBV29-1 and TRBJ2-1, with D uncertain. Germline CDR1 SQVTM, CDR2 ANQGSEA. Trimming shortened V by 5 bases and J by 4 bases, and 3 bases separated the two germline ends. CDR3 length: 10 amino acids. This chain's CDR3 is CSVSYNEQFF. DNA for the CDR3: TGCAGCGTTTCATACAATGAGCAGTTCTTC.

This rearrangement joins TRBV27 to TRBJ2-5; D might be TRBD1 (6 bases). The CDR3 totals 13 residues. V lost 6 bases and J lost 2, with 10 bases in between. Per germline, CDR1 MNHEY and CDR2 SMNVEV (reference sequence). The CDR3 region is CASRDRSQETQYF. Here the CDR3 DNA reads TGTGCCAGCAGGGACAGATCTCAAGAGACCCAGTACTTC.

This clonotype was recorded many times. This chain joins TRBV29-1 and TRBJ2-3, with TRBD2 identical over 11 bases. The germline V gene has CDR1 SQVTM and CDR2 ANQGSEA. CDR3 length: 12 residues. The trim removed 7 bases at V and 3 bases at J, leaving 0 bases unmatched. The CDR3 DNA sequence: TGCAGCGCTAGCGGGGGGACAGATACGCAGTATTTT. Residues: CSASGGTDTQYF.

V and J are TRBV27 and TRBJ2-2; 9 bases fit TRBD2. V was clipped by 5 bases and J by 1 base; unmatched bases: 5. CDR1 is MNHEY and CDR2 is SMNVEV in the germline V gene (reference sequence). CDR3 length: 16 amino acids. As DNA, the CDR3 is TGTGCCAGCAGTCCCCGACTAGCGGTGAACACCGGGGAGCTGTTTTTT. It codes for CASSPRLAVNTGELFF.

The table lists this clonotype with a few counts. This chain uses TRBV30 with TRBJ1-2; no firm D call. The germline V gene has CDR1 GTSNPN and CDR2 SVGIG (reference sequence). CDR3 length: 16 amino acids. The germline V and J ends were trimmed by 3 bases and 1 base, with 18 bases remaining between them. The CDR3 bases are TGTGCCTGGAGCCTTATTCTGGCCGGACTTAACTATGGCTACACCTTC. It is translated as CAWSLILAGLNYGYTF.

This sequence joins TRBV6-1 and TRBJ2-4, with TRBD2 matching over 7 bases. J gave up 0 bases and V 4 bases, and 15 bases lay outside the gene matches. The CDR3 runs 19 residues. Germline CDR1 and CDR2: MNHNS and SASEGT. CDR3 residues: CASSALGGGVLGAKNIQYF. Written as DNA, the CDR3 is TGTGCCAGCAGTGCACTGGGCGGGGGTGTGTTAGGAGCCAAAAACATTCAGTACTTC.

This clonotype was observed at least ten times. The gene calls are TRBV6-5 and TRBJ1-6; 9 bases align to TRBD1. The CDR3 runs to 14 residues. Germline loops: CDR1 MNHEY, CDR2 SVGAGI. V lost 6 bases and J lost 9; bases outside the gene matches: 6. CDR3 protein: CASRGQGFTSPLHF. CDR3 sequence (DNA): TGTGCCAGCAGAGGACAGGGGTTTACTTCACCCCTCCACTTT.

This clonotype was counted ten times or more. The chain links TRBV20-1 to TRBJ1-4; D gene unclear. In germline, CDR1 is DFQATT, CDR2 SNEGSKA (reference sequence). Trimming cost V 4 bases and J 7 bases, with 10 bases left between them. The CDR3 is 12 amino acids. As DNA, the CDR3 is TGCAGTGCTACCGGGCCGGTTGAAAAACTGTTTTTT. This sequence encodes CSATGPVEKLFF.

This clonotype has at least ten counts. J is TRBJ1-5 and V is TRBV6-2 or TRBV6-3; D is ambiguous. The CDR3 is 16 residues long. The germline CDR1 and CDR2 sequences are MNHEY and SVGEGT. Trimming removed 4 bases at V and 0 bases at J, with 13 bases between. CDR3: CASSFPTPSSNQPQHF. The CDR3 DNA reads as TGTGCCAGCAGTTTCCCGACCCCTTCTAGCAATCAGCCCCAGCATTTT.

This clonotype occurred many times. The chain is built from TRBV6-6 and TRBJ1-4; D not resolved. The CDR3 extends over 15 amino acids. The V end lost 8 bases, the J end lost 3 bases, and 16 bases lay between the germline ends. CDR1 is MNHNY and CDR2 is SVGAGI in the germline V gene (reference sequence). This CDR3 is CASSSTMTANEKLFF. CDR3 bases: TGTGCCAGCTCCAGTACCATGACCGCTAATGAAAAACTGTTTTTT.

This clonotype was observed at least ten times. This rearrangement joins TRBV28 to TRBJ2-5; 7 bases match TRBD2. With 2 bases clipped from V and 2 bases from J, the junction kept 8 bases outside the gene matches. This CDR3 comprises 16 residues. Germline V gene data show CDR1 as MDHEN and CDR2 as SYDVKM. The CDR3 reads CASSLNPAGSQETQYF. CDR3 nucleotides: TGTGCCAGCAGTTTAAACCCAGCGGGGAGTCAAGAGACCCAGTACTTC.